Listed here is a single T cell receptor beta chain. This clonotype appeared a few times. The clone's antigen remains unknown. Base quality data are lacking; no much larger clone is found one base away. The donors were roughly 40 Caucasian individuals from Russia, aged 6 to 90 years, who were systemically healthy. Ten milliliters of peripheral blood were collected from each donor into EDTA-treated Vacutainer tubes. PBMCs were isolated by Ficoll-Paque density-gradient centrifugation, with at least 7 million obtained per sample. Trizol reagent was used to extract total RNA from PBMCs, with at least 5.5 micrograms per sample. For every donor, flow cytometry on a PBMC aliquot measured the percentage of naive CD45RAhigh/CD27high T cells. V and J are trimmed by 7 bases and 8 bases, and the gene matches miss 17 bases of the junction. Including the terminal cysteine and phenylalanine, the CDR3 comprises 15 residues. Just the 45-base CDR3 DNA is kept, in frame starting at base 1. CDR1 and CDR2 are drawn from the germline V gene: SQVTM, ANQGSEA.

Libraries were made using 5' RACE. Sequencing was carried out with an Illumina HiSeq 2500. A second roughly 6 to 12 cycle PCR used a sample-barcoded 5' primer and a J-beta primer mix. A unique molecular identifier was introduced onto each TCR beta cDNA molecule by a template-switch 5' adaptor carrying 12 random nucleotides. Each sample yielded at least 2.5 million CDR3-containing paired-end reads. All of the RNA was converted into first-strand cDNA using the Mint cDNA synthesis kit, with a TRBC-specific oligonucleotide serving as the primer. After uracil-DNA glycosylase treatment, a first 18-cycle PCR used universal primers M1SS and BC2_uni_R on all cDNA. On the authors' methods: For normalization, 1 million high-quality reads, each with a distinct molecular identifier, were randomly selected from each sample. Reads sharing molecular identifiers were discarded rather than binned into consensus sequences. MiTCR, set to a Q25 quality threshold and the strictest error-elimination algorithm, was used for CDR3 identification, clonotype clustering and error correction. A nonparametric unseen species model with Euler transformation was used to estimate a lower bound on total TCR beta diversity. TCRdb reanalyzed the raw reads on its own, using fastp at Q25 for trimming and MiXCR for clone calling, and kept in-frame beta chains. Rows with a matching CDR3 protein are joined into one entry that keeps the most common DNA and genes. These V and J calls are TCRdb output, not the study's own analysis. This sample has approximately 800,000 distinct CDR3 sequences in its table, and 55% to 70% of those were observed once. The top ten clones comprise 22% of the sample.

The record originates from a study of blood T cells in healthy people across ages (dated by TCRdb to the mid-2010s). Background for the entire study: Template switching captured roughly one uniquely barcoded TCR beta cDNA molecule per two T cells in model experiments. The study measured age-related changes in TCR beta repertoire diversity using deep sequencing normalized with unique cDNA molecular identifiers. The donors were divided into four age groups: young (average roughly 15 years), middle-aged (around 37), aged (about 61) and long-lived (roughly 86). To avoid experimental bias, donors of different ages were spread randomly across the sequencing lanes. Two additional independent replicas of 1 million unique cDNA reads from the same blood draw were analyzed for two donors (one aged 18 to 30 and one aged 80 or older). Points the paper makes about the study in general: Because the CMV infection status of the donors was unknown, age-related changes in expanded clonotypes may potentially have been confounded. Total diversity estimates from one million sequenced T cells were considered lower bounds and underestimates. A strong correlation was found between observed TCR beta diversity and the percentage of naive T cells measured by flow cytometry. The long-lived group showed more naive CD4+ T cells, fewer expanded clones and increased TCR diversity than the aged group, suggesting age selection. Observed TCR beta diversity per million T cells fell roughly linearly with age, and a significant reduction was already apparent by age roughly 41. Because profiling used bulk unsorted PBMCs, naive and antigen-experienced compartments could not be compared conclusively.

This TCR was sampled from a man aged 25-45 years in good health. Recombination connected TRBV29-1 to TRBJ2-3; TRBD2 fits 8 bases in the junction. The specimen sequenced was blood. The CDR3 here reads CSAYIREGWPGTQYF. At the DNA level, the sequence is TGCAGCGCCTACATTCGGGAGGGGTGGCCCGGTACGCAGTATTTT.